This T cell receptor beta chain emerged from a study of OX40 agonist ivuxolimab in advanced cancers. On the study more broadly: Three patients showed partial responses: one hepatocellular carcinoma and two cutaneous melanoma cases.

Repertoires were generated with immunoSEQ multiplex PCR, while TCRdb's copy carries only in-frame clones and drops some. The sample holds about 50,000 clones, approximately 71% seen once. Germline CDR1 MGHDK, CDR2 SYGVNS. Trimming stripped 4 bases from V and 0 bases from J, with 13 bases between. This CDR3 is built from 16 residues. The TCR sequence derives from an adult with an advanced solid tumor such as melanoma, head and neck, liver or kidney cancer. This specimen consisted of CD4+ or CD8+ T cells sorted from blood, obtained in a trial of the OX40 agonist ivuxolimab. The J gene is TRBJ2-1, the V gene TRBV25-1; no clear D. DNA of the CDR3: TGTGCCAGCAGTGCCTACTCGACGAGCTCCTACAATGAGCAGTTCTTC. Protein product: CASSAYSTSSYNEQFF. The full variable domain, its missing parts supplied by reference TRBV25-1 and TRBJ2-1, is EADIYQTPRYLVIGTGKKITLECSQTMGHDKMYWYQQDPGMELHLIHYSYGVNSTEKGDLSSESTVSRIRTEHFPLTLESARPSHTSQYLCASSAYSTSSYNEQFFGPGTRLTVL.